The rows below give T cell receptor beta chains drawn from one sample of a study of post-analysis software for immune sequencing data. TCRdb reprocessed the PCR reads with MiXCR, giving one entry per CDR3 protein. The sample has 550,000 to 700,000 distinct CDR3 sequences, 44% seen once. Sequencing was done on a sample of blood. The receptors come from a girl aged 10 to 17 with multiple sclerosis. Both conserved end residues are part of each CDR3. A D gene is named only where the DNA matches it firmly. Some rows mark clone size as missing; the rest say once, few, many or name a class of expanded clone.

V gene: TRBV10-3
clone size: few
J gene: TRBJ1-6
D gene: TRBD1
CDR3 length: 14
CDR3 DNA: TGTGCCATCAGTGAGTCGACAGGGGATTCACCCCTCCACTTT
CDR3 protein: CAISESTGDSPLHF

V gene: TRBV20-1
clone size: few
J gene: TRBJ2-5
D gene: -
CDR3 length: 14
CDR3 DNA: TGCAGTGCTCCTAGAGTAGCCCTGGGGGAGACCCAGTACTTC
CDR3 protein: CSAPRVALGETQYF

V gene: TRBV12-3/TRBV12-4
clone size: few
J gene: TRBJ1-2
D gene: TRBD1
CDR3 length: 14
CDR3 DNA: TGTGCCAGCAGCCCGAAGTTAGGGGGCTTTGGCTACACCTTC
CDR3 protein: CASSPKLGGFGYTF

V gene: TRBV7-3
clone size: -
J gene: TRBJ2-5
D gene: -
CDR3 length: 13
CDR3 DNA: TGTGCCAGCAGCTTGTGGTACGGAGAGACCCAGTACTTC
CDR3 protein: CASSLWYGETQYF

V gene: TRBV5-6
clone size: -
J gene: TRBJ2-5
D gene: TRBD1
CDR3 length: 16
CDR3 DNA: TGTGCCAGCAGCTCCACTACACAGGGGCTGATGGAGACCCAGTACTTC
CDR3 protein: CASSSTTQGLMETQYF

V gene: TRBV7-9
clone size: -
J gene: TRBJ1-6
D gene: -
CDR3 length: 14
CDR3 DNA: TGTGCCAGCAGACAGGGATCGGATAATTCACCCCTCCACTTT
CDR3 protein: CASRQGSDNSPLHF

V gene: TRBV5-8
clone size: -
J gene: TRBJ2-3
D gene: TRBD2
CDR3 length: 15
CDR3 DNA: TGTGCCAGCATCCTGGGACTACCCGGCACAGATACGCAGTATTTT
CDR3 protein: CASILGLPGTDTQYF

V gene: TRBV27
clone size: -
J gene: TRBJ1-2
D gene: -
CDR3 length: 15
CDR3 DNA: TGTGCCAGCAGTTCCCTCAGGGGCATGGACTATGGCTACACCTTC
CDR3 protein: CASSSLRGMDYGYTF

V gene: TRBV10-3
clone size: -
J gene: TRBJ2-7
D gene: TRBD2
CDR3 length: 15
CDR3 DNA: TGTGCCATCCGTGAGTTAGGGACTAGCGGGAGCGAGCAGTACTTC
CDR3 protein: CAIRELGTSGSEQYF

V gene: TRBV5-1
clone size: few
J gene: TRBJ2-4
D gene: -
CDR3 length: 13
CDR3 DNA: TGCGCCAGCACCGATCTAGCCAAAAACATTCAGTACTTC
CDR3 protein: CASTDLAKNIQYF

V gene: TRBV20-1
clone size: -
J gene: TRBJ2-7
D gene: TRBD2
CDR3 length: 16
CDR3 DNA: TGCAGTGCTAGAGATGGTAGCGGGGGGCCCTCCTACGGGCAGTACTTC
CDR3 protein: CSARDGSGGPSYGQYF

V gene: TRBV9
clone size: -
J gene: TRBJ2-1
D gene: TRBD2
CDR3 length: 15
CDR3 DNA: TGTGCCAGCAGCGCGGAGGGACTACCGTACAATGAGCAGTTCTTC
CDR3 protein: CASSAEGLPYNEQFF

V gene: TRBV5-1
clone size: -
J gene: TRBJ1-1
D gene: -
CDR3 length: 13
CDR3 DNA: TGCGCCAGCAGGGATCAGGGATTCACTGAAGCTTTCTTT
CDR3 protein: CASRDQGFTEAFF

V gene: TRBV3-1
clone size: -
J gene: TRBJ2-7
D gene: -
CDR3 length: 17
CDR3 DNA: TGTGCCAGCAGCCAATTTCCCCCGCGGGGACAGATCTACGAGCAGTACTTC
CDR3 protein: CASSQFPPRGQIYEQYF

V gene: TRBV6-6
clone size: few
J gene: TRBJ2-5
D gene: TRBD1
CDR3 length: 14
CDR3 DNA: TGTGCCAGCACCCGAGGGGGCCCGAGAGAGACCCAGTACTTC
CDR3 protein: CASTRGGPRETQYF

V gene: TRBV21-1
clone size: -
J gene: TRBJ2-3
D gene: -
CDR3 length: 13
CDR3 DNA: TGTGCCAGCAGCCCTAAAGGTACAGATACGCAGTATTTT
CDR3 protein: CASSPKGTDTQYF

V gene: TRBV13
clone size: -
J gene: TRBJ1-2
D gene: TRBD1
CDR3 length: 16
CDR3 DNA: TGTGCCAGCAGCTCCGGGACAGGGGGCGGACTCTATGGCTACACCTTC
CDR3 protein: CASSSGTGGGLYGYTF

V gene: TRBV7-6
clone size: -
J gene: TRBJ1-2
D gene: TRBD1
CDR3 length: 16
CDR3 DNA: TGTGCCAGCAGCTTAGCGGCCGGACAGGAGGGGTATGGCTACACCTTC
CDR3 protein: CASSLAAGQEGYGYTF

V gene: TRBV12-3/TRBV12-4
clone size: -
J gene: TRBJ2-1
D gene: TRBD2
CDR3 length: 15
CDR3 DNA: TGTGCCAGCGCGCCCCGGGGGGGCGTCGACAATGAGCAGTTCTTC
CDR3 protein: CASAPRGGVDNEQFF

V gene: TRBV7-9
clone size: -
J gene: TRBJ2-7
D gene: TRBD2
CDR3 length: 16
CDR3 DNA: TGTGCCAGCAGCCCGGCCAGAAGCGGGAGCGCCTACGAGCAGTACTTC
CDR3 protein: CASSPARSGSAYEQYF

V gene: TRBV29-1
clone size: once
J gene: TRBJ1-1
D gene: TRBD1
CDR3 length: 14
CDR3 DNA: TGCAGCTACCGGGACAGGGGTTTGAACACTGAAGCTTTCTTT
CDR3 protein: CSYRDRGLNTEAFF

V gene: TRBV15
clone size: few
J gene: TRBJ2-3
D gene: -
CDR3 length: 14
CDR3 DNA: TGTGCCACCAGCAGAGATCCCTCGGAGGATACGCAGTATTTT
CDR3 protein: CATSRDPSEDTQYF

V gene: TRBV6-5
clone size: -
J gene: TRBJ1-1
D gene: -
CDR3 length: 16
CDR3 DNA: TGTGCCAGCAGTTTAAACTTCAGGGATCTGGGCACTGAAGCTTTCTTT
CDR3 protein: CASSLNFRDLGTEAFF

V gene: TRBV12-3/TRBV12-4
clone size: -
J gene: TRBJ1-2
D gene: TRBD1
CDR3 length: 13
CDR3 DNA: TGTGCCAGCAGTGGGGGACAGTCCTATGGCTACACCTTC
CDR3 protein: CASSGGQSYGYTF

V gene: TRBV29-1
clone size: -
J gene: TRBJ1-5
D gene: -
CDR3 length: 12
CDR3 DNA: TGCAGCGTCCGGACGGCTAATCAGCCCCAGCATTTT
CDR3 protein: CSVRTANQPQHF

V gene: TRBV7-9
clone size: few
J gene: TRBJ1-2
D gene: -
CDR3 length: 12
CDR3 DNA: TGTGCCAGCAGCCGTTCCCAATATGGCTACACCTTC
CDR3 protein: CASSRSQYGYTF

V gene: TRBV7-8
clone size: -
J gene: TRBJ1-1
D gene: TRBD1
CDR3 length: 15
CDR3 DNA: TGTGCCAGCAGCTTAGAACAGGGGGTAATAGGTGAAGCTTTCTTT
CDR3 protein: CASSLEQGVIGEAFF

V gene: TRBV5-1
clone size: -
J gene: TRBJ2-3
D gene: -
CDR3 length: 15
CDR3 DNA: TGCGCCAGCAGCTTGGCGGTAGTGGGTTCAGATACGCAGTATTTT
CDR3 protein: CASSLAVVGSDTQYF

V gene: TRBV12-3/TRBV12-4
clone size: once
J gene: TRBJ2-7
D gene: -
CDR3 length: 14
CDR3 DNA: TGTGCCAGCAGTTTGGTAGCGGACCCCTACGAGCAGTACTTC
CDR3 protein: CASSLVADPYEQYF

V gene: TRBV4-1
clone size: -
J gene: TRBJ2-3
D gene: TRBD2
CDR3 length: 16
CDR3 DNA: TGCGCCAGCAGCCAAGAGGGACTAGCAGACACAGATACGCAGTATTTT
CDR3 protein: CASSQEGLADTDTQYF

V gene: TRBV11-2
clone size: -
J gene: TRBJ2-1
D gene: TRBD2
CDR3 length: 15
CDR3 DNA: TGTGCCAGCAGCCGACAGCGGGAGGGAATCAATGAGCAGTTCTTC
CDR3 protein: CASSRQREGINEQFF

V gene: TRBV12-3/TRBV12-4
clone size: -
J gene: TRBJ2-7
D gene: TRBD1
CDR3 length: 15
CDR3 DNA: TGTGCCAGCAGTGATCCCGGGACAGGGGTCTACGAGCAGTACTTC
CDR3 protein: CASSDPGTGVYEQYF

V gene: TRBV7-7
clone size: -
J gene: TRBJ2-1
D gene: -
CDR3 length: 15
CDR3 DNA: TGTGCTAGCAGCAAAAGCGGTGACTCCTACAATGAGCAGTTCTTC
CDR3 protein: CASSKSGDSYNEQFF